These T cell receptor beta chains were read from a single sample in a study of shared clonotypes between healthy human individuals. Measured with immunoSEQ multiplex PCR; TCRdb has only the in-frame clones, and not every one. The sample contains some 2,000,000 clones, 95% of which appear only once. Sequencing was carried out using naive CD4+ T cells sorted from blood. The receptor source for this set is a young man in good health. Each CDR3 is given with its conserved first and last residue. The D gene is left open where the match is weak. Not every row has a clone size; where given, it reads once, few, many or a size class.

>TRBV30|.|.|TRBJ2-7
TGTGCCTGGAGTGAGCTTCACGAGCAGTACTTC
CAWSELHEQYF
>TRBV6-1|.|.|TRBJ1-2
TGTGCCAGCAGTGATATCGGGCCAGGCCGGGGCTACACCTTC
CASSDIGPGRGYTF
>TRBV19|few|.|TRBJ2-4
TGTGCCAGTAGTCTGGCAGCAGATCTAGCCAAAAACATTCAGTACTTC
CASSLAADLAKNIQYF
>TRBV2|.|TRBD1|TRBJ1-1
TGTGCCAGCAGTTTGACAGGGGCTGACACTGAAGCTTTCTTT
CASSLTGADTEAFF
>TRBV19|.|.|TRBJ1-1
TGTGCCAGTAGTATAGCTCGGGGAAGAACTGAAGCTTTCTTT
CASSIARGRTEAFF
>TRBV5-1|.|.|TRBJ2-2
TGCGCCAGCAGCTTTAATGTCGACACCGGGGAGCTGTTTTTT
CASSFNVDTGELFF
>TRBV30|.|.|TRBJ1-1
TGTGCCTGGAGACGCCAGGGTTCGAACACTGAAGCTTTCTTT
CAWRRQGSNTEAFF
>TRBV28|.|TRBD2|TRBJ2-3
TGTGCCAGCAGTCGCGGGGGGGCGGGCACAGATACGCAGTATTTT
CASSRGGAGTDTQYF
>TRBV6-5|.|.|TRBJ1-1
TGTGCCAGCAGTTTCGACAGGAAGGTAACTGAAGCTTTCTTT
CASSFDRKVTEAFF
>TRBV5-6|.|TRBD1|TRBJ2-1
TGTGCCAGCAGCCCCCGGACAGGGGAAAATTACAATGAGCAGTTCTTC
CASSPRTGENYNEQFF
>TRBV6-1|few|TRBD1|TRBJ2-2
TGTGCCAGCAGAAGACAGGGAACCACCGGGGAGCTGTTTTTT
CASRRQGTTGELFF
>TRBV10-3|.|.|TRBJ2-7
TGTGCCATCAGTGAGTCACAGGATACCTCCTACGAGCAGTACTTC
CAISESQDTSYEQYF
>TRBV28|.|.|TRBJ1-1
TGTGCCAGCAGTTTACCCAGGGCTATCGAAGCTTTCTTT
CASSLPRAIEAFF
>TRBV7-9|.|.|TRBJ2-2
TGTGCCAGCAGCTCAAAGAACACCGGGGAGCTGTTTTTT
CASSSKNTGELFF
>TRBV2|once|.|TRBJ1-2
TGTGCCAGCAGTGAAGGGTCAGCCTATGGCTACACCTTC
CASSEGSAYGYTF
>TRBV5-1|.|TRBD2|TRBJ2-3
TGCGCCAGCAGCAGTACTAGCGGGAGTGCAGATACGCAGTATTTT
CASSSTSGSADTQYF
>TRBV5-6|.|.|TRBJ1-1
TGTGCCAGCAGCGTTGACATAGTAGGGACTGAAGCTTTCTTT
CASSVDIVGTEAFF
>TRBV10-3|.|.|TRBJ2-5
TGTGCCATCAGGAGGGGACTCCAAGAGACCCAGTACTTC
CAIRRGLQETQYF
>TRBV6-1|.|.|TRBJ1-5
TGTGCCAGCAGTGATGGGGAGTGGATTACGCCCCAGCATTTT
CASSDGEWITPQHF
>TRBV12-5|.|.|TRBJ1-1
TGTGCTAGTGGTATAAACACTGAAGCTTTCTTT
CASGINTEAFF
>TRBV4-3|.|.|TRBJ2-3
TGCGCCAGCAGCCAACGGGAACGCACAGATACGCAGTATTTT
CASSQRERTDTQYF
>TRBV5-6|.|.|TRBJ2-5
TGTGCCAGCAGCTTCCTGGGGAGTTCAAGGGAGACCCAGTACTTC
CASSFLGSSRETQYF
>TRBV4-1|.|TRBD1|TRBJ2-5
TGCGCCAGCAGACAAGGACAGGGGGCAGGGGAGACCCAGTACTTC
CASRQGQGAGETQYF
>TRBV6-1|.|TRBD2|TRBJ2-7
TGTGCCAGCACTACGGGGGGGGCCTACGAGCAGTACTTC
CASTTGGAYEQYF
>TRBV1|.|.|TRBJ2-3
TGCACCAGCAGCCAAGAGGCGGGCCGGGAGGGAGCAGACACGCAGTATTTT
CTSSQEAGREGADTQYF
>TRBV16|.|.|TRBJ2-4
TGTGCCAGCAGCCAATCGCGGGAAACGAAAAACATTCAGTACTTC
CASSQSRETKNIQYF
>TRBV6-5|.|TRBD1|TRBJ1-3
TGTGCCAGCAGTTACTCCGGGACAGGTGGAAACACCATATATTTT
CASSYSGTGGNTIYF
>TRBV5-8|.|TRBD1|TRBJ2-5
TGTGCCAGCAGCCTAGACAGGGTAGAGACCCAGTACTTC
CASSLDRVETQYF
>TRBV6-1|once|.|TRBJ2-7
TGTGCCAGCCTTGACTATATTACCGTCGAGCAGTACTTC
CASLDYITVEQYF
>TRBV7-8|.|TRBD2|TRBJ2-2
TGTGCCAGCAGCCCGGGGAGGGGCGACACCGGGGAGCTGTTTTTT
CASSPGRGDTGELFF
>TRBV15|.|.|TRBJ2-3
TGTGCCACCAGCCCCCGCTTAGGAGATACGCAGTATTTT
CATSPRLGDTQYF
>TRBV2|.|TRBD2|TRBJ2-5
TGTGCCAGCAGTGATGGGACTAGCGGGAGCGCAGAGACCCAGTACTTC
CASSDGTSGSAETQYF
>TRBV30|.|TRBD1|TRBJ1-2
TGTGCCTGGAGCCAGACTCGGGACAGCTTATATGGCTACACCTTC
CAWSQTRDSLYGYTF
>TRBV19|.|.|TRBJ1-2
TGTGCCACCGAAGGACAGTTCAAGGGCGGCTACACCTTC
CATEGQFKGGYTF
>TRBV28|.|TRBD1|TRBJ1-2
TGTGCCAGCAGCTCCCCGGACAGGGGAGGTGGCTACACCTTC
CASSSPDRGGGYTF
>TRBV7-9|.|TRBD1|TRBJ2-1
TGTGCCAGCAGCTTACGTGAGGGGGCCACGGGAAATGAGCAGTTCTTC
CASSLREGATGNEQFF
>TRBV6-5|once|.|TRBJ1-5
TGTGCCAGCAGCCGGGGGGGTAACGGCAATCAGCCCCAGCATTTT
CASSRGGNGNQPQHF
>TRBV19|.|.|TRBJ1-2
TGTGCCAGTAGTATCTTTGCCGGACCCAACTATGGCTACACCTTC
CASSIFAGPNYGYTF
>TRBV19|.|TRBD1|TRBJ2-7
TGTGCCAGTAGTATTCCGGGACAGAGACCCTACGAGCAGTACTTC
CASSIPGQRPYEQYF
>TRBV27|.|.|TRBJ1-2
TGTGCCAGCAGTTTACTTGGGCAAGCTAACTATGGCTACACCTTC
CASSLLGQANYGYTF
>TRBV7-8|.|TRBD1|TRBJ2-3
TGTGCCAGCAGCAGACAGGGGGCCCTCACAGATACGCAGTATTTT
CASSRQGALTDTQYF
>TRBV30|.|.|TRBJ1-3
TGTGCCTGGAGTCTAAACAGGGGAAACACCATATATTTT
CAWSLNRGNTIYF
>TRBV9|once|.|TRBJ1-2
TGTGCCAGCAGCGCGACGAATAACTATGGCTACACCTTC
CASSATNNYGYTF
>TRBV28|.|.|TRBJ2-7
TGTGCCAGCGGACCTGGGGGTGGCCGCCCCTACGAGCAGTACTTC
CASGPGGGRPYEQYF
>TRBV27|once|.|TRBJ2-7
TGTGCCAGCAGTTTATCAGGGGCGGACGAGCAGTACTTC
CASSLSGADEQYF
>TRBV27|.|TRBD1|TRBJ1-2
TGTGCCAGCAGAACTGGGACAGGGGGCGCCCAGGGCTACACCTTC
CASRTGTGGAQGYTF